This TCR beta chain was captured by sequencing in a study of technical replicates of blood from a handful of donors. Clones were read by immunoSEQ multiplex PCR, and TCRdb kept only the in-frame ones, dropping some. Found here are 90,000 to 100,000 clones, 90% to 96% of them singletons; the top ten hold 0.36%. The CDR3 loop spans 17 amino acids. Trimming removed 0 bases from V and 4 bases from J; junction bases left unmatched: 6. Germline assignment: CDR1 LGHNA and CDR2 YNFKEQ. The clonotype comes from a human donor in good health. The J gene is TRBJ2-6, the V gene TRBV4-2, with 7 bases aligning to TRBD1. The sequencing input was T cells isolated from PBMCs. The CDR3 coding sequence is TGTGCCAGCAGCCAAGATAGTAGGGGGCGAGGGGCCAACGTCCTGACTTTC. This translates into CASSQDSRGRGANVLTF.